Only one count was recorded for the clone carrying this T cell receptor beta chain. The sample originates from a study of blood T cell repertoires in COVID-19. Across the whole study: The United States, Italy and Spain were the sources of the acute and convalescent COVID-19 samples. Nucleic acid was either cDNA or gDNA, and it came from T cells, B-cell-depleted T cells, or PBMCs.

Original processing methods: Reference gene primer amplification yielded estimated nucleated cell counts. Sequencing was performed with immunoSEQ multiplex PCR; in TCRdb, only in-frame clones are kept and a portion is missing. The V and J calls and clone size come from that table; D and trimming were worked out from the DNA. This table holds 96,000 or so clones, roughly 90% found once. V was trimmed by 4 bases and J by 2 bases, leaving 11 bases between them. Germline V gene lookup returns CDR1 LNHDA and CDR2 SQIVND (reference sequence). CDR3 length: 15 amino acids. The chain joins TRBV19 to TRBJ1-4, with D possibly matching TRBD1 (5 bases). Input material: peripheral blood. The source is a man between 60 and 75 years old with acute or convalescent COVID-19. In nucleotides, the CDR3 is TGTGCCAGTAGTAGCCCCCGGGGGACTAATGAAAAACTGTTTTTT. It is translated as CASSSPRGTNEKLFF.